This passage covers 19 T cell receptor beta chains from one sample sequenced in a study of CD8 T cells in Susac syndrome. RNA was extracted with the RNeasy kit, and a quantity of about 0.45 to 1 ug was reverse transcribed using random hexamers. MiXCR was run by TCRdb on the immunoSEQ multiplex PCR reads, yielding one entry per CDR3 protein. This table has about 150,000 distinct CDR3 sequences, around 95% appearing once. Material: CD8+ T cells from PBMCs. These receptors came from a human donor with multiple sclerosis.

J is TRBJ2-1 and V is TRBV20-1; D unclear. Germline V gives CDR1 DFQATT, CDR2 SNEGSKA (reference sequence). The CDR3 is 12 residues long. Trimming pared 0 bases from V and 7 bases from J, leaving 7 bases between. The CDR3 coding sequence is TGCAGTGCTAGAGATGGAGTAAATGAGCAGTTCTTC. Translating gives CSARDGVNEQFF.

This clonotype was detected a few times. The chain employs TRBV7-2 and TRBJ1-2, with D perhaps matching TRBD1 (5 bases). CDR1 is SGHTA, CDR2 FQGNSA, per germline. Trimming took off 5 bases at V and 4 bases at J, with 8 bases between the two ends. The length of the CDR3 is 12 residues. The CDR3 sequence is CASSLDSYGYTF. Here the CDR3 DNA reads TGTGCCAGCAGCCTAGACAGCTATGGCTACACCTTC. The complete variable domain, with remaining parts taken from reference TRBV7-2 and TRBJ1-2, reads GAGVSQSPSNKVTEKGKDVELRCDPISGHTALYWYRQSLGQGLEFLIYFQGNSAPDKSGLPSDRFSAERTGGSVSTLTIQRTQQEDSAVYLCASSLDSYGYTFGSGTRLTVV.

The chain employs TRBV27 and TRBJ1-5; D is ambiguous. Germline V gene sequence: CDR1 MNHEY, CDR2 SMNVEV (reference sequence). With 5 bases removed from V and 0 bases from J, the gap between germline ends came to 8 bases. The CDR3 is 14 residues long. CDR3 loop: CASSTGYSNQPQHF. The DNA of the CDR3 is TGTGCCAGCAGTACGGGCTATAGCAATCAGCCCCAGCATTTT.

This rearrangement joins TRBV20-1 to TRBJ1-2; D is unclear. In germline, CDR1 is DFQATT, CDR2 SNEGSKA (reference sequence). This CDR3 is 12 amino acids long. Deletions cut 6 bases from V and 6 bases from J, with 14 bases between. CDR3 DNA sequence: TGCAGTGCCACGGAAGGGTCTCATGGCTACACCTTC. This encodes CSATEGSHGYTF.

The CDR3 DNA follows: TGTGCCAGCGGCTTCAGGGGAATCGGGGAGCTGTTTTTT. This codes for CASGFRGIGELFF. The chain is built from TRBV6-1 and TRBJ2-2; a weak D match, TRBD1 (6 bases). Trimming left V 8 bases short and J 7 bases short, with 14 bases between. CDR3 length equals 13 residues. Germline V CDR1 and CDR2: MNHNS, SASEGT.

This chain connects TRBV9 to TRBJ2-1, with no clear D. Deletions cut 0 bases from V and 5 bases from J, with 9 bases between. Germline loops: CDR1 SGDLS, CDR2 YYNGEE. The CDR3 is 14 amino acids. The CDR3 reads CASSVVGGHNEQFF. As DNA, the CDR3 is TGTGCCAGCAGCGTAGTCGGCGGTCACAATGAGCAGTTCTTC.

This clonotype was counted once. The chain joins TRBV7-9 to TRBJ2-7; TRBD1 matches 9 bases. Trimming at V came to 1 base and at J to 5 bases, leaving 12 bases not matched to a gene. Per germline, CDR1 SEHNR and CDR2 FQNEAQ (reference sequence). The CDR3 runs to 17 residues. CDR3 nucleotide sequence: TGTGCCAGCAGCTTAGAGACGGGGACAGGGAAAAACCACGAGCAGTACGTC. It is translated as CASSLETGTGKNHEQYV.

V gene TRBV6-5 combines with J gene TRBJ1-1; the D is unclear. There are 12 residues in the CDR3. Germline V lookup: CDR1 MNHEY, CDR2 SVGAGI. Trimming took off 2 bases at V and 6 bases at J, with 7 bases between the two ends. CDR3 in amino acids: CASSYNKAEAFF. Here the CDR3 DNA reads TGTGCCAGCAGTTACAACAAGGCTGAAGCTTTCTTT.

J is TRBJ2-3 and V is TRBV9; D gene uncertain. The CDR3 covers 14 residues. Trimming cost V 0 bases and J 4 bases, with 9 bases left between them. Germline values: CDR1 SGDLS, CDR2 YYNGEE. Here the CDR3 reads CASSVVERADTQYF. The CDR3 region has the DNA TGTGCCAGCAGCGTAGTCGAGCGCGCAGATACGCAGTATTTT. Full variable domain (rest looked up from reference TRBV9 and TRBJ2-3): DSGVTQTPKHLITATGQRVTLRCSPRSGDLSVYWYQQSLDQGLQFLIQYYNGEERAKGNILERFSAQQFPDLHSELNLSSLELGDSALYFCASSVVERADTQYFGPGTRLTVL.

The genes are TRBV25-1 and TRBJ2-5, with 9 bases fitting TRBD1. Trimming took 3 bases from V and 1 from J; bases not matched to a gene: 9. Germline-derived CDR1 and CDR2 are MGHDK and SYGVNS. The length of the CDR3 is 17 residues. CDR3 sequence: CASSDNRGQPRQETQYF. The CDR3 coding sequence is TGTGCCAGCAGTGACAACAGGGGGCAACCCCGCCAAGAGACCCAGTACTTC.

The rearrangement uses TRBV20-1 and TRBJ1-3; D gene ambiguous. In germline, CDR1 is DFQATT, CDR2 SNEGSKA (reference sequence). Trimming cost V 3 bases and J 0 bases, with 12 bases left between them. CDR3 length: 15 amino acids. CDR3: CSARARQASGNTIYF. For the CDR3, the DNA is TGCAGTGCTAGGGCCAGGCAAGCCTCTGGAAACACCATATATTTT.

The chain joins TRBV30 to TRBJ2-7; a weak D match, TRBD1 (6 bases). The CDR3 has 13 amino acids. The V end lost 1 base, the J end lost 4 bases, and 11 bases lay between the germline ends. Germline V gene lookup returns CDR1 GTSNPN and CDR2 SVGIG (reference sequence). The CDR3 sequence: CAWSEGGRYEQYF. The DNA for the CDR3 is TGTGCCTGGAGTGAAGGGGGACGGTACGAGCAGTACTTC.

A note on this clonotype: The junction shows a germline mismatch at one end, possibly a read error. The J gene is TRBJ2-6, the V gene TRBV12-5; D is undetermined. Germline V gene data show CDR1 as LGHNT and CDR2 as FRNRAP. The CDR3 runs to 14 residues. The CDR3 loop is CASSLPTGANVLTF. The DNA for the CDR3 is TGTGCTAGTAGTTTACCAACAGGGGCCAACGTCCTGACTTTC.

The chain uses TRBV6-2 or TRBV6-3 and TRBJ2-7; 8 nucleotides line up with TRBD1. This CDR3 contains 15 residues. V lost 0 bases to trimming and J lost 7 bases; unmatched junction nucleotides: 8. The germline CDR1 and CDR2 sequences are MNHEY and SVGEGT. CDR3 DNA: TGTGCCAGCAGTTACTCCCGCAGGGGGCAGAGGGAGCAGTACGTC. This encodes CASSYSRRGQREQYV.

The chain links TRBV5-1 to TRBJ1-1; 8 nucleotides line up with TRBD1. CDR1 and CDR2 from the germline V gene are SGHRS and YFSETQ. CDR3 size: 14 residues. V shed 4 bases, J shed 3 bases, and the junction held 5 bases outside the gene matches. CDR3 DNA: TGCGCCAGCAGCCTCTACAGGGGGGACACTGAAGCTTTCTTT. Encoded protein: CASSLYRGDTEAFF. Full variable domain (rest looked up from reference TRBV5-1 and TRBJ1-1): KAGVTQTPRYLIKTRGQQVTLSCSPISGHRSVSWYQQTPGQGLQFLFEYFSETQRNKGNFPGRFSGRQFSNSRSEMNVSTLELGDSALYLCASSLYRGDTEAFFGQGTRLTVV.

The J gene is TRBJ2-1, the V gene TRBV18; 7 nucleotides align to TRBD1. This CDR3 has 16 residues. Germline assignment: CDR1 KGHSH and CDR2 LQKENI. V dropped 3 bases and J dropped 2; count of bases not matched to a gene: 7. The CDR3: CASSPTDRAPYNEQFF. The CDR3 nucleotides read TGTGCCAGCTCACCCACTGACAGGGCCCCCTACAATGAGCAGTTCTTC.

This chain uses TRBV9 with TRBJ2-7; D is undetermined. The ends were cut back, 9 bases at V and 8 bases at J, with 6 bases in the middle. The germline CDR1 and CDR2 sequences are SGDLS and YYNGEE. The CDR3 sequence is 8 residues long. CDR3: CAKGQQYF. The CDR3 DNA reads as TGTGCCAAAGGACAGCAGTACTTC.

This chain links TRBV6-5 with TRBJ2-7; 8 nucleotides match TRBD2. Trimming took 6 bases from V and 6 from J; bases not matched to a gene: 10. This CDR3 region has 14 residues. Germline V gene data show CDR1 as MNHEY and CDR2 as SVGAGI. This CDR3 reads CASSRCGGRCEQYF. The CDR3 DNA is TGTGCCAGCAGCCGTTGCGGGGGGCGTTGCGAGCAGTACTTC.

The chain is built from TRBV29-1 and TRBJ1-1; no clear D gene. Germline V CDR1 and CDR2: SQVTM, ANQGSEA. Between the trimmed V and J ends, which lost 0 bases and 0 bases, there was a span of 8 bases. This CDR3 region has 14 residues. DNA of the CDR3: TGCAGCGTTGAAGATCCCGGCATGAACACTGAAGCTTTCTTT. Translating gives CSVEDPGMNTEAFF.